This TCR beta chain emerged from a study of spatial heterogeneity in lung cancer. Whole-study findings and limits: Expanded intratumoral alpha and beta TCR counts tracked tumor mutation counts.

The V end was cut by 1 base, the J end by 0 bases, with 12 bases between. CDR1 is SEHNR, CDR2 FQNEAQ, per germline (reference sequence). CDR3 length: 16 amino acids. Worth noting for this clonotype: Its antigen is undetermined. This beta chain is an off-target read within a library intended for alpha chains, so its frequency means little.

One entry per CDR3 protein results from TCRdb running MiXCR on the 5' RACE reads. The sample holds about 6,800 distinct CDR3 sequences; 14% are singletons and the top ten take more than 8.5%. Time point defined: sample taken at primary tumor resection. Unsorted whole RNA from tumor, nontumor lung or frozen PBMC underwent sequencing. Sample: lung tumor tissue, taken at surgery. The sequence came from a male donor with early-stage non-small cell lung cancer. The chain employs TRBV7-9 and TRBJ2-5, with D perhaps matching TRBD2 (6 bases). CDR3 amino acids: CASSLGIQRDQETQYF. The CDR3 DNA is TGTGCCAGCAGCTTAGGGATACAGCGGGACCAAGAGACCCAGTACTTC.